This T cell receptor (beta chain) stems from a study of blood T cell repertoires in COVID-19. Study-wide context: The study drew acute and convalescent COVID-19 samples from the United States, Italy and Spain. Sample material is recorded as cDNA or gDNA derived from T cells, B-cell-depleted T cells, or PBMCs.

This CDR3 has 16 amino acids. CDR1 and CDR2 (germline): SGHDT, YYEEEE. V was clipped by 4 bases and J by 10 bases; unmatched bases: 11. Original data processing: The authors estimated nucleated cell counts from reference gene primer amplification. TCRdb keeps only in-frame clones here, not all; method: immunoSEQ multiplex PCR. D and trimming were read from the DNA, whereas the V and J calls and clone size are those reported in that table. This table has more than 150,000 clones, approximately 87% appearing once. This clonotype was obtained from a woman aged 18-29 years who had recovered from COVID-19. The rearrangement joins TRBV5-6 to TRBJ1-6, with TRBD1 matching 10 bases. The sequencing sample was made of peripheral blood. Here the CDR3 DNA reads TGTGCCAGCAGCCCATCCCCGGGACAGGGGAGATCACCCCTCCACTTT. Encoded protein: CASSPSPGQGRSPLHF.